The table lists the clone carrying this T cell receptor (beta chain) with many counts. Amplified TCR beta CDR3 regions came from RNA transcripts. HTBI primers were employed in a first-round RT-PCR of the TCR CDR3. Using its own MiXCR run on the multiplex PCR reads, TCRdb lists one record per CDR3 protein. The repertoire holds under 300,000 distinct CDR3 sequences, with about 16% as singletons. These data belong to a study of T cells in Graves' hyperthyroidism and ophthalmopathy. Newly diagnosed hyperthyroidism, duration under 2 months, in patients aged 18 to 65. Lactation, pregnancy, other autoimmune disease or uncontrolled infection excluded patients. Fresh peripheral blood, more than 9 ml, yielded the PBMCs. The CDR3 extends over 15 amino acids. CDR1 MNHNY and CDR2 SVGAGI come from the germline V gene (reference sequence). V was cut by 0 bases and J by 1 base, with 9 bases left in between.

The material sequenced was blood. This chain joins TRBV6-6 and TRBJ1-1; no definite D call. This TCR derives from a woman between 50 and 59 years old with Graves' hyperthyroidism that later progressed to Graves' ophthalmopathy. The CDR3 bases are TGTGCCAGCAGTTACTCGAAGGTCCGGAACACTGAAGCTTTCTTT. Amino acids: CASSYSKVRNTEAFF.